A selection of T cell receptor beta chains follows, all from one sample in a study of cytomegalovirus exposure and HLA in healthy donors. TCRdb keeps only in-frame clones here, not all; method: immunoSEQ multiplex PCR. The table records tens of thousands of clones, 73% of them present only once. What was sequenced was PBMCs. Receptor source: a man aged 45-65 years in good health and CMV-seronegative. The CDR3 runs from the conserved cysteine through the conserved F or W. The order of the fields is J gene, clone size, D gene, V gene, CDR3 protein, CDR3 DNA. A D gene is named only where the DNA matches it firmly. Where a row states a size, it is once, few, many or the class of an expanded clone; other rows omit it.

>TRBJ1-5|-|-|TRBV2
CASSEDGQNNQPQHF
TGTGCCAGCAGTGAGGACGGACAGAACAATCAGCCCCAGCATTTT
>TRBJ2-3|-|-|TRBV7-9
CSSSGREGISTDTQFF
TGTTCCAGCAGCGGCAGGGAAGGGATTAGCACAGATACGCAGTTTTTT
>TRBJ1-2|-|-|TRBV5-6
CASNGIGYTF
TGTGCCAGCAACGGGATCGGCTACACCTTC
>TRBJ2-2|-|TRBD1|TRBV6-5
CASSSTGLNTGELFF
TGTGCCAGCAGTTCGACAGGGTTGAACACCGGGGAGCTGTTTTTT
>TRBJ2-6|-|TRBD1|TRBV7-9
CATKKPGQSSSGANVLTF
TGTGCCACCAAAAAGCCGGGACAGAGCAGCTCTGGGGCCAACGTCCTGACTTTC
>TRBJ1-2|few|TRBD1|TRBV6-5
CASSTGTGKGYTF
TGTGCCAGCAGTACCGGGACAGGGAAAGGCTACACCTTC
>TRBJ1-6|-|TRBD1|TRBV27
CASSFSRGTGNSPLHF
TGTGCCAGCAGTTTCTCGAGAGGGACAGGGAATTCACCCCTCCACTTT
>TRBJ2-1|-|-|TRBV6-6
CASSYGTAGHEQFF
TGTGCCAGCAGTTACGGGACTGCGGGGCATGAGCAGTTCTTC
>TRBJ1-1|few|TRBD1|TRBV19
CASSIDLTGGPEAFF
TGTGCCAGTAGTATAGACCTGACAGGGGGTCCTGAAGCTTTCTTT
>TRBJ2-7|-|TRBD1|TRBV14
CASARAGTGAYEQYF
TGTGCCAGCGCTCGGGCCGGGACAGGGGCCTACGAGCAGTACTTC
>TRBJ2-5|few|-|TRBV7-7
CASSPGYRETQYF
TGTGCTAGCAGCCCGGGGTACCGAGAGACCCAGTACTTC
>TRBJ1-6|-|TRBD1|TRBV27
CASSNSGTGNSPLHF
TGTGCCAGCAGTAACTCCGGGACAGGGAATTCACCCCTCCACTTT
>TRBJ2-1|-|TRBD2|TRBV6-5
CASSKGLAGGPEQFF
TGTGCCAGCAGTAAGGGACTAGCGGGGGGGCCTGAGCAGTTCTTC
>TRBJ2-7|-|TRBD2|TRBV4-2
CASSQGHGLAVGYEQYF
TGTGCCAGCAGCCAGGGACACGGACTAGCTGTTGGCTACGAGCAGTACTTC
>TRBJ1-6|-|-|TRBV4-1
CASSQDNSSPGSPLHF
TGCGCCAGCAGCCAAGATAACAGCAGTCCGGGGTCACCCCTCCACTTT
>TRBJ1-5|-|TRBD1|TRBV2
CASSGTGISNQPQHF
TGTGCCAGCAGTGGGACAGGTATAAGCAATCAGCCCCAGCATTTT
>TRBJ2-6|-|TRBD1|TRBV19
CASRIRGQGVAGANVLTF
TGTGCCAGTAGGATCCGGGGACAGGGGGTGGCTGGGGCCAACGTCCTGACTTTC
>TRBJ2-7|-|TRBD2|TRBV4-1
CASSQDLTSGYEQYF
TGCGCCAGCAGCCAAGATCTTACTAGCGGCTACGAGCAGTACTTC
>TRBJ1-1|-|-|TRBV5-1
CASSSRTWDSEAFF
TGCGCCAGCAGCTCAAGGACCTGGGACTCTGAAGCTTTCTTT
>TRBJ1-4|-|-|TRBV2
CASSEGAYNEKLFF
TGTGCCAGCAGTGAGGGGGCCTATAATGAAAAACTGTTTTTT
>TRBJ2-7|-|-|TRBV27
CASSTDIAYEQYF
TGTGCCAGCAGTACGGACATCGCGTACGAGCAGTACTTC
>TRBJ1-3|-|TRBD1|TRBV2
CASSDEGARFGTIYF
TGTGCCAGCAGTGATGAGGGGGCCCGGTTCGGCACCATATATTTT
>TRBJ2-1|-|-|TRBV7-9
CSSSNRDTNNEQFF
TGTTCCAGCAGCAACCGGGACACCAACAATGAGCAGTTCTTC
>TRBJ1-2|-|-|TRBV9
CASSVEPGGTYGYTF
TGTGCCAGCAGCGTAGAGCCGGGGGGGACCTATGGCTACACCTTC
>TRBJ2-4|once|-|TRBV4-1
CASSWGWGIGGIQYF
TGCGCCAGCAGTTGGGGCTGGGGCATCGGAGGGATTCAGTACTTC
>TRBJ2-3|-|-|TRBV18
CASSPRGGEDTQYF
TGTGCCAGCTCACCACGGGGCGGTGAAGATACGCAGTATTTT
>TRBJ2-2|-|TRBD1|TRBV6-1
CASSETGPGELFF
TGTGCCAGCAGTGAGACAGGGCCCGGGGAGCTGTTTTTT
>TRBJ2-4|-|TRBD1|TRBV29-1
CSVERGQGRAKNIQYF
TGCAGCGTTGAAAGGGGACAGGGACGGGCCAAAAACATTCAGTACTTC
>TRBJ2-5|-|-|TRBV7-9
CSSSPSVLRGTQETQYF
TGTTCCAGCAGCCCTAGTGTCCTCAGGGGGACTCAAGAGACCCAGTACTTC
>TRBJ2-7|-|TRBD1|TRBV6-5
CASSYSGTGEHYEQYF
TGTGCCAGCAGTTACTCGGGGACAGGGGAACATTACGAGCAGTACTTC
>TRBJ1-2|-|TRBD1|TRBV27
CASSPGTGGEGGYTF
TGTGCCAGCAGTCCGGGGACAGGGGGTGAGGGTGGCTACACCTTC
>TRBJ2-1|-|-|TRBV4-2
CASSPTSQDSYNEQFF
TGTGCCAGCAGCCCGACATCCCAGGACAGCTACAATGAGCAATTCTTC
>TRBJ2-1|-|TRBD2|TRBV5-4
CASSPWRVAGGGEQFF
TGTGCCAGCAGCCCCTGGAGGGTAGCGGGGGGCGGTGAGCAGTTCTTC
>TRBJ1-3|-|TRBD1|TRBV5-5
CASSQGQGSSGNTIYF
TGTGCCAGCAGCCAGGGACAGGGGTCCTCTGGAAACACCATATATTTT
>TRBJ2-7|-|-|TRBV5-6
CASSQGQYYEQYF
TGTGCCAGCAGCCAAGGACAGTACTACGAGCAGTACTTC
>TRBJ1-1|-|-|TRBV5-6
CASSFPGHPEANTEAFF
TGTGCCAGCAGCTTTCCGGGACACCCCGAGGCGAACACTGAAGCTTTCTTT
>TRBJ1-4|-|-|TRBV10-2
CASSSTAGGTNEKLFF
TGCGCCAGCAGTTCCACCGCCGGTGGAACTAATGAAAAACTGTTTTTT
>TRBJ2-5|-|TRBD1|TRBV5-1
CASTRGLASARETQYF
TGCGCCAGCACCAGGGGGCTGGCATCGGCCCGGGAGACCCAGTACTTC
>TRBJ1-3|once|-|TRBV6-5
CASSYSRQGGNTIYF
TGTGCCAGCAGTTACTCGCGGCAGGGTGGAAACACCATATATTTT
>TRBJ2-3|-|TRBD2|TRBV9
CASSVVGHGEGSTDTQYF
TGTGCCAGCAGCGTAGTGGGGCACGGGGAGGGTAGCACAGATACGCAGTATTTT